This T cell receptor (beta chain) is from a study of T cell repertoires in cytomegalovirus infection. In the study overall: It was the public TCR beta signatures that indicated both CMV infection and matching HLA type. Overall study results and limits: The cumulative frequency of public TCR beta families identified carriers of CMV plus the relevant HLA.

Many counts were recorded for this clonotype. Its antigen is undetermined. TCRdb reanalysed the reads using MiXCR and keeps one entry per CDR3 protein. The sample has roughly 230,000 distinct CDR3 sequences, more than 9% seen once. Germline CDR1 reads MDHEN; CDR2 reads SYDVKM. CDR3 length equals 15 residues. The germline V and J ends were trimmed by 5 bases and 1 base, with 14 bases remaining between them. The chain couples TRBV28 to TRBJ2-5, with D possibly being TRBD1 (6 bases). This clonotype originated in a human donor in good health (CMV status not recorded). Some clones in this sample may be carry-over from other donors' samples. Input material: PBMCs. CDR3 nucleotide sequence: TGTGCCAGCAGTCTCCCAGGGGAACTCCAAGAGACCCAGTACTTC. Translation: CASSLPGELQETQYF.